The TCR beta chain under discussion was sequenced for a study of blood T cell repertoires in COVID-19. At the level of the study: Sample material is recorded as cDNA or gDNA derived from T cells, B-cell-depleted T cells, or PBMCs.

This clone has just one count. TCRdb's table, derived via immunoSEQ multiplex PCR, lists solely in-frame clones and lacks some. The table includes 300,000 to 350,000 clones, 85% to 90% detected once. Sequencing was performed on PBMCs or T cells enriched from blood (not recorded which). The receptor comes from a woman aged 18-29 years with acute COVID-19.

The CDR3 region has the DNA TGTGCCAGCAGTTACCTTGGGACAGGGGGTCCCTACGAGCAGTACTTC. This translates into CASSYLGTGGPYEQYF. This chain joins TRBV6-5 and TRBJ2-7; TRBD1 matches at 11 bases. Germline V lookup: CDR1 MNHEY, CDR2 SVGAGI. Trimming at V came to 2 bases and at J to 2 bases, leaving 5 bases not matched to a gene. This CDR3 is built from 16 residues.